This T cell receptor beta chain originates from a study of blood T cell repertoires in COVID-19 (dated by TCRdb to 2020 to 2021). For the study in its entirety: Collaborator samples came from the United States, Italy and Spain and covered acute and convalescent phases of COVID-19. The material from the prospective study consisted of cDNA or gDNA derived from T cells, B-cell-depleted T cells, or PBMCs. The dataset comprised deeply sampled blood TCRbeta repertoires from subjects exposed to, actively infected with, or recovered from COVID-19. The repertoires were released in a freely available public database intended as a resource for research on the immune response to SARS-CoV-2. The samples were drawn from two sources: the first 160 participants of the ongoing ImmuneRACE study, and over 1,000 subjects contributed by 6 global collaborators. Sample metadata almost always included a de-identified subject ID, COVID-19 status, age in years and sex. HLA class I and class II types, where available, came from metadata supplied by the sample provider rather than from assay-based typing. Results and caveats for the whole study, not just this receptor: How much clinical and demographic metadata was included differed by source and by participant, and the metadata was provided uncurated.

About this clone itself: Its antigen is currently not known. The record has no base qualities; no much larger clone is one base away.

The germline V gene provides CDR1 SGHAT and CDR2 FQNNGV. There are 14 amino acids in the CDR3, from cysteine to phenylalanine inclusive. Only the CDR3 DNA is retained, 42 bases long and in frame from the first base. V loses 1 base of germline sequence and J loses 5 bases, and the interval between the two ends is 11 bases. In Seattle, one collaborating source enrolled patients while the infection was active and tracked those patients longitudinally over the course of disease. Each collaborating institution followed its own protocols to collect whole blood in K2EDTA tubes. Collaborator samples were shipped for TCRbeta analysis as frozen whole blood, isolated PBMCs, or DNA extracted from either sample type. The immunoSEQ Assay, a bias-controlled multiplex PCR, was used to amplify TCRbeta CDR3 regions from genomic DNA. Per the source publication's procedure: The number of nucleated cells in each sample was estimated from the amplification of reference gene primers within the assay. To quantify the absolute abundance of each unique TCRbeta CDR3 rearrangement, sequence reads were collapsed and filtered. For each sample, productive Simpson clonality was calculated as the square root of Simpson's diversity index over productive rearrangements. TCRdb provides this immuneACCESS table in a form limited to in-frame rearrangements. Some clones are lacking; in checked studies, under half of them reflect an unresolved V gene, and why the rest are absent is not known. V, J and clone size reflect that table, while D and trimming were determined from the DNA. Present in this sample are about 350,000 clones, 86% of which were seen just once. Together, the top ten hold around 7.4% of the sample.

The rearrangement combines TRBV11-2 with TRBJ2-5, with a tentative D gene TRBD2 over 7 matching bases. Sample: peripheral blood. The receptor was isolated from a woman aged 55-70 years with COVID-19, enrolled during active disease. The sequence in DNA is TGTGCCAGCAGCTTAGGGGGGGGCCTGGAGACCCAGTACTTC. Translated, it gives CASSLGGGLETQYF.